This T cell receptor (beta chain) was identified during a study of cytomegalovirus exposure and HLA in healthy donors (dated by TCRdb to about 2017). A note on the overall study: An earlier analysis of approximately 640 of the donors reported 250 to 350 Gb of sequence data and roughly 110 million unique TCR beta sequences from roughly 180 million T cells. Along with the approximately 700-subject first cohort, a separate validation cohort of over 90 different subjects was used. Because of strong linkage in the cohort, roughly five DR-DQ haplotypes were treated as single units for association and clustering. Every repertoire in the discovery cohort had been generated on one and the same sequencing platform. Across some 400 genotyped donors of the cohort, an average of roughly 250,000 unique TCR beta nucleotide sequences per donor were sequenced, and around 20% of those sequences were non-productive. The study profiled the T cell repertoires of about 640 subjects by immunosequencing and related them to cytomegalovirus serostatus. Of the roughly 400 genotyped donors, roughly 80% were placed in the genetic ancestry cluster associated with self-reported Caucasian donors. The number of typed donors differed by locus: about 620-640 for A, B, C, DRB1 and DQB1; 522 for DQA1; some 610 for DPA1; and roughly 490 for DPB1. An early release covering more than 500 HLA-typed donors comprised about 300 gigabases of sequencing data and approximately 80 million unique TCR sequences. The study aimed to test whether cataloging public T cell receptors could reveal signatures of past pathogen exposure. To decide whether each TCR beta V gene segment behaved as functional or pseudogenic, an earlier analysis of some 600 of the donors relied on high-throughput TCR beta sequencing. In a later genetic analysis, genome-wide SNP genotypes for about three fifths of the roughly 670 donors were used, and that subset was treated as a discovery cohort. High-throughput TCR immunosequencing, statistical association of individual TCRs with disease status, and machine learning were combined to predict cytomegalovirus infection status. To study patterns of TCR occurrence, a later analysis re-analyzed previously published TCR beta repertoires from 600 to 750 donors and added high-resolution HLA genotyping. Donor age, sex, ethnicity and CMV serostatus were compiled alongside the repertoire data. Rather than using new phenotypic data, the later analysis identified candidate immune exposures from TCR beta sequences and from how often those sequences occurred across donors. Class I and class II HLA loci were covered by the typing at four-digit resolution. The paper as a whole reports these results and caveats: The study gave a list of some 150 TCR beta chains associated with cytomegalovirus. A later genetic analysis reported fewer N-insertions in productive TCRs among donors in an Asian-associated ancestry cluster than the 666-donor mean. In an earlier analysis of 587 of the donors, most TCR beta V segments appeared in productive rearrangements about 87% or about 30% of the time, broadly matching IMGT annotations. In vitro tests confirmed that three of the cytomegalovirus-associated TCR beta chains recognize cytomegalovirus antigens. In a later analysis, HLA-associated TCR beta chains were found to be more clonally expanded and to have lower generation probabilities than equally common non-associated chains. Strong co-occurrence of HLA alleles, especially DR and DQ, made assigning TCR associations to individual alleles difficult. Because the 87-base-pair reads could not distinguish some IMGT-functional V segments, including TRBV6-2 and TRBV6-3, those segments were excluded. The classifier was reported to diagnose cytomegalovirus status with high specificity and sensitivity in both the original cohort and the validation cohort. Linkage disequilibrium might explain the correlated functional status among segregating V segments, but an unknown experimental factor could not be ruled out. In this cohort, only TCR beta chains were sequenced, and detectable features were limited by the absence of alpha or paired-chain data. At a false discovery rate of 0.05, a later analysis linked roughly 17,000 TCR beta sequences to specific HLA alleles. Several of the top co-occurrence clusters appeared to be linked to parvovirus B19, influenza, CMV and Epstein-Barr virus, according to a later analysis. The authors suggested that the approach could potentially be generalized to other disease states and immunological phenotypes. Across donors, most TCR sequences were observed very rarely, whereas some public TCRs were present in many individuals. HLA typing was unavailable for some donors at each locus, so association tests used only the typed subset. A later analysis found that most CMV-associated TCR beta chains appeared HLA-restricted, with HLA associations seemingly driven largely by CMV exposure. A group of highly shared sequence variants was considered likely to be a technical artifact of the sequencing pipeline. The only immune exposure information available for the cohort was CMV serostatus. Over 15 rarely observed V segments, including chromosome 9 orphons, were excluded from the earlier analysis of approximately 500 of the donors because counts were too low. Roughly uniform sequencing depth across donors was assumed in presence/absence analyses, although this assumption may not hold. A further reported finding was that TCR beta sequences accurately predicted the HLA-A and HLA-B alleles for most subjects in the first cohort. According to a later analysis, TCR association rates differed among HLA loci, with DRB1 alleles showing the most associated TCRs and HLA-C alleles showing the fewest. In a later genetic analysis, a missense DCLRE1C variant was associated with V-gene and J-gene trimming of TCR beta chains, and the association was replicated in an independent cohort.

The cohort was made up of 666 healthy bone marrow donors. Cohort members were all nominally healthy when sampled, although unrecorded immune exposures were likely present. The donor was CMV seropositive and belonged to the group of 250 to 300 seropositive cohort members. A peripheral blood sample was collected from each donor, and TCR beta sequencing was performed on peripheral blood mononuclear cells. The Qiagen DNeasy Blood Extraction Kit was used to extract genomic DNA from the blood cell samples. Library creation used the immunoSEQ multiplex PCR assay. The multiplex PCR relied on a mix of 60 forward primers for TCR Vbeta segments and 13 reverse primers for TCR Jbeta segments. The CDR3 region of rearranged TCR beta genes was amplified from genomic DNA with a multiplex PCR assay. On the Illumina HiSeq System, the amplified TCR beta libraries were sequenced as 87-base-pair reads. Concerning the study's data processing: In a later analysis, roughly 80 million unique TCR beta chains were counted across the approximately 640 repertoires, and approximately 9.9 million of these chains were shared by at least two donors. Raw reads were error-corrected and collapsed into unique sequences by a nearest-neighbor algorithm in which closely related sequences were merged to remove PCR and sequencing errors. Alignment of CDR3 sequences to IMGT reference sequences was used to assign V, D and J gene segments. For a sequence to be retained, a match of at least six nucleotides was required to both a V gene segment and a J gene segment. Rearrangements were classified as productive when the CDR3 lacked stop codons and remained in frame with V and J, and all other rearrangements were classified as non-productive. CDR3 was defined by IMGT convention, running from the second conserved V-encoded cysteine to the conserved J-encoded phenylalanine. Sequences without an unambiguous match to a single V gene segment were excluded from the earlier analysis of several hundred of the donors. In an earlier analysis of a few hundred of the donors, V segments were called functional above 56.7% productive rearrangements and were called segregating when the between-donor standard deviation exceeded 5%. A statistical classification framework was built for diagnosing cytomegalovirus status from the catalog of TCR beta chain sequences. V and J gene assignment, in a later analysis, came from comparing TCR nucleotide sequences with IMGT/GENE-DB human TR gene sequences. A later analysis assigned CDR3 sequences and most-parsimonious VDJ recombination scenarios with the TCRdist pipeline. In a later analysis, every TCR beta chain was defined by the combination of its CDR3 amino acid sequence and its V-gene family, and reads without a unique V-gene family were dropped. To address suspected cross-contamination and a sequencing artifact, a later analysis removed a few hundred highly shared, low-generation-probability nucleotide sequences. In a later analysis, a clonal expansion index for each public chain was calculated from normalized within-repertoire ranks of inferred template counts. In a later analysis, generation probabilities were computed using a VDJ recombination model fitted to out-of-frame rearrangements, and the results were checked against IGoR. Hypergeometric tests were used in a later analysis to score TCR-TCR, TCR-HLA and TCR-CMV co-occurrence, with a repertoire-size bias correction applied to the TCR pairs. False discovery rates were estimated in a later analysis by permuting HLA or CMV assignments 20 times. In a later analysis, co-occurring TCRs were grouped with DBSCAN, and TCRdist sequence similarity was added when clustering was performed within HLA-allele-positive subsets. Co-occurrence clustering excluded repertoires with fewer than 30,000 or more than 120,000 public chains, plus five with anomalous nucleotide sharing. TCRdb mirrors the immuneACCESS table, restricted to in-frame sequences. Some clones are absent from its copies; in checked studies, under half trace to an unresolved V gene, and the reason for the others is unknown. From that table come the V and J calls and clone size; the DNA was used to work out D and trimming. The sample profile shows approximately 110,000 clones; roughly 80% of them were found once. The ten largest clones represent around 5.8% of the sample.

Via the germline V gene (reference sequence), CDR1 is MNHEY and CDR2 SMNVEV. The junction shows trimming of 5 bases on V and 4 bases on J, and the gene matches do not reach 6 bases of it. The CDR3, from cysteine to phenylalanine, totals 15 residues. Just CDR3 DNA is preserved here, 45 bases in frame from base 1. Comments on this clone: The target of this receptor is not known. No qualities accompany the bases; no much larger clone lies one base away.

The sequence is built from TRBV27 and TRBJ2-5, and 11 junctional nucleotides match TRBD2. Sequencing was carried out using PBMCs. This TCR was recovered from a woman in her thirties in good health and CMV-seropositive. The CDR3 amino acid sequence is: CASSDLAGGRETQYF. The bases read TGTGCCAGCAGTGACTTAGCGGGAGGGCGAGAGACCCAGTACTTC.